The T cell receptor (beta chain) under discussion was sequenced for a study of beta chain features in type 1 diabetes. Study-wide context: The number of sorted cells examined across all samples was fewer than 110,000,000.

The CDR3 length is 12 residues. V lost 4 bases and J lost 3, with 7 bases in between. Per germline, CDR1 SQVTM and CDR2 ANQGSEA. Isolation of CD4+ naive, central memory, regulatory and stem cell-like memory cells was achieved by sorting via CD45RO/CCR7/CD25/CD127/CD95/CD27. Broader study findings: Type 1 diabetes patients showed a moderate but significant shortening of TCRB CDR3s in all four CD4+ subsets. PCR might show a preference for shorter templates, equally across patients and controls. Patients with type 1 diabetes carried fewer insertions and had more deletions at their VDJ junctions.

A few counts support this clone. The target antigen is unknown. Every isolated RNA sample was fully reverse transcribed, so sequencing captured expressed TCRB transcripts. TCRdb keeps only in-frame clones here, not all; method: immunoSEQ multiplex PCR. The data show a few hundred thousand clones, roughly 22% seen once. The sequence came from a woman aged 40 to 50 with type 1 diabetes. The rearrangement uses TRBV29-1 and TRBJ2-4, with TRBD1 as a possible D gene (5 bases). The sequencing sample was made of naive CD4+ T cells from blood. The CDR3 is CSVARDKNIQYF. CDR3 coding DNA: TGCAGCGTTGCCAGGGACAAAAACATTCAGTACTTC.